This TCR beta chain comes out of a study of regulatory T cells in long-lasting Graves disease. Regarding time point: persistent/refractory GD, antithyroid drugs over 5 years with positive TRAb. Isolated PBMC RNA provided the starting material for the TCR library. Germline CDR1 and CDR2: SGHDT and YYEEEE. V was shortened by 2 bases and J by 2 bases, with 13 bases between the two germline ends. The CDR3 is 15 residues long. To make TCR beta libraries, researchers used iRepertoire HTBI primers and Arm-PCR of CDR3 regions. TCRdb used MiXCR to reprocess the multiplex PCR reads, holding one entry per CDR3 protein. The table has 400,000 to 500,000 distinct CDR3 sequences, roughly 21% seen once.

Here the sequenced sample was peripheral blood mononuclear cells (PBMCs), taken when the disease was refractory, from a patient treated with antithyroid drugs. This rearrangement joins TRBV5-6 to TRBJ2-5, with a tentative D call TRBD2 (6 bases). The source of this sequence is a female donor with Graves disease. The CDR3: CASSFLVAGQETQYF. The CDR3 nucleotides are TGTGCCAGCAGCTTTTTAGTCGCGGGACAAGAGACCCAGTACTTC.